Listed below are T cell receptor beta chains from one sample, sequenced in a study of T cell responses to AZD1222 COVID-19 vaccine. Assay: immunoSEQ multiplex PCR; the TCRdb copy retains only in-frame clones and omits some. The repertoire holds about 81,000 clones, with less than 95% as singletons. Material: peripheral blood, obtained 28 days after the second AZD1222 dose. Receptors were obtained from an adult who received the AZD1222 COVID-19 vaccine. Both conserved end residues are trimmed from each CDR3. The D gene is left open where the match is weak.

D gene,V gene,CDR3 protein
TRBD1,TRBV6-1,ASSDRGHQPQH
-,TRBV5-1,ASGLGDRNNEQF
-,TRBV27,ATRPDLSSGNTIY
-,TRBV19,ASRSLRNYGYT
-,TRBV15,ATSGGLNTEAF
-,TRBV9,ASSARAANTGELF
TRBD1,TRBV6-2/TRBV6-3,ASSYSRTGHYGYT
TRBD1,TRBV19,ASRTRLDRETQPQH
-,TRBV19,ASSMDSRPSYEQY
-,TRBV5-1,ASSLVSRQPLAKNIQY
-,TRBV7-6,ASSAGPNYEQY
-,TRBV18,ASSPGGGLHYGYT
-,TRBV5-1,ASSLGLGTDTQY
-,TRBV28,ASSPRTGANQPQH
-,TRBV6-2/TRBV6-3,ASSYQHWQPQH
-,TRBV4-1,ASSQEGGPLNYGYT
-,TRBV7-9,ASSLDMNTEAF
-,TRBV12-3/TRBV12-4,ASSLGGPQH
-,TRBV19,ASSRDYQETQY
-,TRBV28,AWGRGYGYT
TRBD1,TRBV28,ASSLRGGLDRAGQPQH
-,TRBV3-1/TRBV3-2,ASSLGSNQPQH
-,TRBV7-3,ASSLAGRGSYGYT
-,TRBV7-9,ASSLVGINYGYT
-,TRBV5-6,ASSFNPRAPEGAF
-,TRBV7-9,ASSLHGTSGNTIY
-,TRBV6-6,ASSYRGLEKLF
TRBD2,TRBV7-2,ASSLDGPGGRETQY
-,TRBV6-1,ASSGGHDATYQPQH
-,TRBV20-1,SVEGDHEQY
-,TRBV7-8,ASSLTGNTEAF
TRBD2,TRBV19,ASSATSTSGSSEQY
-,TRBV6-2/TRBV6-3,ASRYMTVREFSSPLH
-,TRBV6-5,ASRMDRGEAF
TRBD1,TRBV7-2,ASSFGNRGPGNTIY
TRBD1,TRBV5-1,ASSPRQGKAYEQY
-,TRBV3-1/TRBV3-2,ANSQGVSSYNEQF
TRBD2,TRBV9,ASSVASGVDTQY
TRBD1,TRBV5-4,ASERDRGGRTGELF